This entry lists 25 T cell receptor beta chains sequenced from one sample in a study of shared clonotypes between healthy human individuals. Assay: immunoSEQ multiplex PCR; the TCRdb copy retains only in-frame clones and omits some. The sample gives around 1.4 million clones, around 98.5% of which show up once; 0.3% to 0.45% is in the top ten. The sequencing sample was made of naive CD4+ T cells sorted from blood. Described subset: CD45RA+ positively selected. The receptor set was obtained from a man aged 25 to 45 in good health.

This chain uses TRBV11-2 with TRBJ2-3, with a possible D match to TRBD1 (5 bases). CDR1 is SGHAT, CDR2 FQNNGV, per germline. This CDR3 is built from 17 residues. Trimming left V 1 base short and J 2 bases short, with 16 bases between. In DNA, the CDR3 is TGTGCCAGCAGCTTAGCATACCAGGGCCGGCTCACAGATACGCAGTATTTT. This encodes CASSLAYQGRLTDTQYF. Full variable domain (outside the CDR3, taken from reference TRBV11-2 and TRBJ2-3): EAGVAQSPRYKIIEKRQSVAFWCNPISGHATLYWYQQILGQGPKLLIQFQNNGVVDDSQLPKDRFSAERLKGVDSTLKIQPAKLEDSAVYLCASSLAYQGRLTDTQYFGPGTRLTVL.

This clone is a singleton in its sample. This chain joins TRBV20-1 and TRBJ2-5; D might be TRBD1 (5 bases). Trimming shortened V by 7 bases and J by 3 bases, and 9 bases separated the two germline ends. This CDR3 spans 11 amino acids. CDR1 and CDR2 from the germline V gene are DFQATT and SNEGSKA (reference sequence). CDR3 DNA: TGCAGTGATAGGGGTGAAGAGACCCAGTACTTC. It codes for CSDRGEETQYF.

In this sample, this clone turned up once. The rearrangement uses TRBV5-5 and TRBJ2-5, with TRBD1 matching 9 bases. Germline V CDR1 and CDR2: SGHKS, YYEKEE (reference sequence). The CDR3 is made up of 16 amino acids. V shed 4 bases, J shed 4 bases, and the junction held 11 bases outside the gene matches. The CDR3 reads CASSPRPPTGGETQYF. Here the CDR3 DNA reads TGTGCCAGCAGCCCCAGGCCCCCGACAGGGGGAGAGACCCAGTACTTC.

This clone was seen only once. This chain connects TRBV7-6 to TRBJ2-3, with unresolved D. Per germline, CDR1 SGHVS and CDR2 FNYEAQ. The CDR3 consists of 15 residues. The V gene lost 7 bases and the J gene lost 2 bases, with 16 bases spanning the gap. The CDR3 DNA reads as TGTGCCAGCACCCTGCTGTCGTCAGTCACAGATACGCAGTATTTT. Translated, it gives CASTLLSSVTDTQYF.

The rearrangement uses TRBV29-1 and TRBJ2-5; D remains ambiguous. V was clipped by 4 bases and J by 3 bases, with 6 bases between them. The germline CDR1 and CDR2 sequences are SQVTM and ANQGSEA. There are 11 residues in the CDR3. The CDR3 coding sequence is TGCAGCGTTGCCACAAAAGAGACCCAGTACTTC. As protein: CSVATKETQYF.

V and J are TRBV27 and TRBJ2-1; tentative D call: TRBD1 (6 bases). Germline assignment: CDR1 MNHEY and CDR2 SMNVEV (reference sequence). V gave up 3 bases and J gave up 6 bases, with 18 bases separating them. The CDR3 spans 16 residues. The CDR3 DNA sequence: TGTGCCAGCAGTTTCCTCGGACAGAAGGGGAGCAATGAGCAGTTCTTC. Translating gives CASSFLGQKGSNEQFF.

The CDR3 nucleotides are TGCGCCAGCAGCTTGTTGGGGCAGGGCAGCTACGAGCAGTACTTC. It encodes CASSLLGQGSYEQYF. V is TRBV5-1 and J is TRBJ2-7, with a weak D call TRBD1 (5 bases). The CDR3 contains 15 residues. From germline, CDR1 is SGHRS and CDR2 YFSETQ. Deletions cut 1 base from V and 3 bases from J, with 14 bases between.

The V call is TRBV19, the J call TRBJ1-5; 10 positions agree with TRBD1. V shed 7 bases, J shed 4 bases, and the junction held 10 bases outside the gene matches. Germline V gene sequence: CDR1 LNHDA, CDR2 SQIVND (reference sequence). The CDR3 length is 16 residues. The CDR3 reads CASNGQGGRFNQPQHF. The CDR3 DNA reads TGTGCCAGTAACGGACAGGGGGGTAGGTTTAATCAGCCCCAGCATTTT.

The CDR3 here is CSVIAASSYNEQFF. CDR3 nucleotides: TGCAGCGTTATAGCGGCGAGCTCCTACAATGAGCAGTTCTTC. V usage is TRBV29-1 and J usage is TRBJ2-1, with D possibly matching TRBD2 (6 bases). Trimming took off 5 bases at V and 0 bases at J, with 11 bases between the two ends. CDR1 and CDR2 from the germline V gene are SQVTM and ANQGSEA. The CDR3 extends over 14 amino acids.

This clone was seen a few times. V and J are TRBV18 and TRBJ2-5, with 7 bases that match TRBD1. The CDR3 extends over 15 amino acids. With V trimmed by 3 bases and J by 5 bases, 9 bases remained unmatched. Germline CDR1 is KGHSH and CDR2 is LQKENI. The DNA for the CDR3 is TGTGCCAGCTCACCGGGGACAGCTTTAACGGAGACCCAGTACTTC. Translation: CASSPGTALTETQYF.

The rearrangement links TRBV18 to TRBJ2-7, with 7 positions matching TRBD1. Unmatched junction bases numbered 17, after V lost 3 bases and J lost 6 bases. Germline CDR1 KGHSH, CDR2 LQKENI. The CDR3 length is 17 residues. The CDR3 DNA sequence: TGTGCCAGCTCACCTAAGGAACAGGGGAGCGTTGGTGGCGAGCAGTACTTC. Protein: CASSPKEQGSVGGEQYF.

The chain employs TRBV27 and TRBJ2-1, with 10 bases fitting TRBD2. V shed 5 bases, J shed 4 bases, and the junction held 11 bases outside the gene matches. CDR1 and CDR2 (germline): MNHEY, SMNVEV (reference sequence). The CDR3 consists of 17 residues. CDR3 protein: CASSIGLAEVWYNEQFF. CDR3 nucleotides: TGTGCCAGCAGTATCGGACTAGCGGAGGTTTGGTACAATGAGCAGTTCTTC.

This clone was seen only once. The CDR3: CSAGLENTGELFF. The CDR3 nucleotides read TGCAGCGCTGGGTTAGAGAACACCGGGGAGCTGTTTTTT. The rearrangement links TRBV29-1 to TRBJ2-2; D unclear. This CDR3 has 13 residues. CDR1 is SQVTM, CDR2 ANQGSEA, per germline. The V end lost 7 bases, the J end lost 1 base, and 10 bases lay between the germline ends.

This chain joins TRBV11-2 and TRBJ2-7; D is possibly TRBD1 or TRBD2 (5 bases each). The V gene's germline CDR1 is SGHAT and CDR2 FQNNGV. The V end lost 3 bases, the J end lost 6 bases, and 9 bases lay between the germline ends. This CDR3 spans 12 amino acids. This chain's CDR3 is CASSLGPSEQYF. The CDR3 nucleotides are TGTGCCAGCAGCTTGGGACCTAGCGAGCAGTACTTC.

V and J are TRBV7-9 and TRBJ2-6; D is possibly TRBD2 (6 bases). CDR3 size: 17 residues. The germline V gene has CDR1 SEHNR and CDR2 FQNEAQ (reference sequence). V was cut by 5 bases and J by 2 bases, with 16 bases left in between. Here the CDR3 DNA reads TGTGCCAGCAGCCTTCTATCTCCGGGGGCTGGGGCCAACGTCCTGACTTTC. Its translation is CASSLLSPGAGANVLTF.

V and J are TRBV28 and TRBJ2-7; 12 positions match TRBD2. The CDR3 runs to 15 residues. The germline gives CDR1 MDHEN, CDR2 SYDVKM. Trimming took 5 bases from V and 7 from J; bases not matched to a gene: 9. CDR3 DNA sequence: TGTGCCAGCAGTACTCGGACTAGCGGGATTGGGGAGCAGTACTTC. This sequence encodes CASSTRTSGIGEQYF.

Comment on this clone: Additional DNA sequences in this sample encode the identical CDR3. The DNA for the CDR3 is TGCGCCAGCAGCTTTCGGCAAGAGACCCAGTACTTC. Protein product: CASSFRQETQYF. The V and J genes are TRBV5-1 and TRBJ2-5; D unclear. CDR1 SGHRS and CDR2 YFSETQ come from the germline V gene. Trimming took off 2 bases at V and 2 bases at J, with 4 bases between the two ends. CDR3 size: 12 residues. The complete variable domain, with remaining parts taken from reference TRBV5-1 and TRBJ2-5, reads KAGVTQTPRYLIKTRGQQVTLSCSPISGHRSVSWYQQTPGQGLQFLFEYFSETQRNKGNFPGRFSGRQFSNSRSEMNVSTLELGDSALYLCASSFRQETQYFGPGTRLLVL.

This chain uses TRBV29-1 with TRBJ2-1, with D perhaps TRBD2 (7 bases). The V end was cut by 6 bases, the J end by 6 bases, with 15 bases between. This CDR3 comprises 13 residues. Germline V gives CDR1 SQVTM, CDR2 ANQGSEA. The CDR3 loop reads CSVDPGGRNEQFF. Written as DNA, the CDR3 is TGCAGCGTCGACCCGGGGGGCCGCAATGAGCAGTTCTTC.

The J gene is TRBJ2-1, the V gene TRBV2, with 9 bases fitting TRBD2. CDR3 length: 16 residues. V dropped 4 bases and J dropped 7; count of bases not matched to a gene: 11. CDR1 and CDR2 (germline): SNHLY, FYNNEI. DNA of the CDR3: TGTGCCAGCAGTGTGGCATTTAGCGGGAGTGTAAATGAGCAGTTCTTC. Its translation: CASSVAFSGSVNEQFF.

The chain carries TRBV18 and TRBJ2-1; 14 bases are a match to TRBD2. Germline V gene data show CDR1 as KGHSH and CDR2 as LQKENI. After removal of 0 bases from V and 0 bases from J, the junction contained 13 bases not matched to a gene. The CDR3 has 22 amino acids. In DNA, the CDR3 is TGTGCCAGCTCACCACCGGGACTAGCGGGAGAATGGACTCTCTTCTCCTACAATGAGCAGTTCTTC. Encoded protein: CASSPPGLAGEWTLFSYNEQFF.

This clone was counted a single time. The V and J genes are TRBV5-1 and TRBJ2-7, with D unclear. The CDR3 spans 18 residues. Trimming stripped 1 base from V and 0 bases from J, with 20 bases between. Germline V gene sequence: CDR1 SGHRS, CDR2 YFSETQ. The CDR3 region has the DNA TGCGCCAGCAGCTTGATCCCCCGAGGACGGCCCTTCTCCTACGAGCAGTACTTC. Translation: CASSLIPRGRPFSYEQYF.

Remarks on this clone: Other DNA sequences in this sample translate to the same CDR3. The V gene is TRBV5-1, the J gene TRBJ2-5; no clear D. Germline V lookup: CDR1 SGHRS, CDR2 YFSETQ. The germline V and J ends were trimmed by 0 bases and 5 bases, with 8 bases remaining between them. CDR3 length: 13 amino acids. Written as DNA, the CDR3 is TGCGCCAGCAGCTTGGCTTTGGGGGAGACCCAGTACTTC. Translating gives CASSLALGETQYF.

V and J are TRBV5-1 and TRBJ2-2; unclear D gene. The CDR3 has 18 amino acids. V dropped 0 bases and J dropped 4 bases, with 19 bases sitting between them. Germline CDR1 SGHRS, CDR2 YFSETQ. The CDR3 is CASSLALDITIATGELFF. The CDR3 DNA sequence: TGCGCCAGCAGCTTGGCTCTTGACATTACGATCGCCACCGGGGAGCTGTTTTTT.

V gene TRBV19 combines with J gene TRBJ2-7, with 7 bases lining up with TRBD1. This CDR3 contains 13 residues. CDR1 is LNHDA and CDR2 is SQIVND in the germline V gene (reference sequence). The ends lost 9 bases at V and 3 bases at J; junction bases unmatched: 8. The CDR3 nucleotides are TGTGCCAGCTCACGGGACAGATACTACGAGCAGTACTTC. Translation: CASSRDRYYEQYF.

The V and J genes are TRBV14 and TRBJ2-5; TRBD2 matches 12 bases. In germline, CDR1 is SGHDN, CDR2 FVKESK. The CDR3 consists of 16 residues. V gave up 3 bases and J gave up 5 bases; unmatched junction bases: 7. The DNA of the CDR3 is TGTGCCAGCAGCCACCATGGACTAGCGGGATCGGAGACCCAGTACTTC. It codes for CASSHHGLAGSETQYF.